The entry below describes one T cell receptor (beta chain). This clone's antigen is unknown. No much larger clonotype is one base removed from it; base qualities were not supplied. The immunoSEQ Assay was used to sequence TCRbeta CDR3 regions. After extraction, genomic DNA underwent amplification by bias-controlled multiplex PCR, followed by high-throughput sequencing. The authors' pipeline ran thus. To quantify the absolute abundance of every unique TCRbeta CDR3 region, sequences were collapsed and filtered. Usable DNA was measured by amplifying reference genes present in all nucleated cells, and TCRbeta template counts were normalized to that usable DNA to estimate T cell fraction. Repertoire TCRs were annotated as SARS-CoV-2-specific when V gene, CDR3 amino acid sequence and J gene were exactly matched to a known reactive TCR set. The reference SARS-CoV-2 TCR set came from MIRA and was filtered for enrichment in COVID-19-positive ImmuneCODE repertoires, removing public or cross-reactive TCRs. Based on the MIRA antigens, annotated TCRs were further analysed at the level of specific ORF or position within ORF. Depth was the summed frequency of annotated unique rearrangements, while breadth was defined as annotated unique rearrangements over total unique productive rearrangements. Group comparisons of TCR breadth used two-sided Wilcoxon rank-sum tests. The table comes from immuneACCESS by way of TCRdb, which keeps in-frame sequences with V and J called. Part of the clones is missing from these tables; in studies checked, under half for an unresolved V gene and the rest for unknown reasons. That table gives V, J and clone size, and the DNA gave D and trimming. The sample data list around 450,000 clones, and approximately 89% of these were observed just once. Just over 2.5% of the sample belongs to the ten largest clones.

V is reduced by 0 bases and J by 2 bases, leaving a spacing of 16 bases between them. The CDR3 numbers 18 residues from cysteine through phenylalanine. Left in the record is the CDR3 DNA by itself, 54 bases read in frame from the first base. CDR1 and CDR2 were assigned from the germline V gene as LGHNA and YSLEER. The treatment or condition label for this specimen denotes: some 20 received Ad26.COV2.S at low or high dose, single or two shots; five or six received placebo; per-sample allocation not given. Repertoires of vaccine and placebo recipients were sequenced from samples collected on day 63 after the first injection. Between 29 July and 7 August 2020, Cohort 1b enrolled some 25 adults aged 18-55 years at one site in Boston, USA. Ad26.COV2.S consisted of a replication-incompetent adenovirus type 26 vector by which a prefusion-stabilized SARS-CoV-2 spike protein from the original Wuhan strain was expressed.

The data stem from a study of Ad26.COV2.S vaccination and SARS-CoV-2 variants listed by TCRdb under 2021. General notes on the study: Donors in the vaccine arm were drawn from COV1001, a phase I-IIa trial of Ad26.COV2.S in healthy adults that was multicentre, randomized, double-blind and placebo-controlled. Ad26.COV2.S was administered intramuscularly at 5 x 10^10 or 1 x 10^11 viral particles, either as a single shot or as two shots given 56 days apart. The specificity and breadth of SARS-CoV-2-reactive T cell receptors after Ad26.COV2.S vaccination were assessed by TCRbeta repertoire sequencing. The TCR-sequenced set comprised approximately 30 samples: about 19 Ad26.COV2.S vaccine recipients, 5 placebo recipients and 8 SARS-CoV-2 convalescent individuals. Trial participants were randomized into five groups of five, in which low-dose or high-dose Ad26.COV2.S was given once or twice, or placebo was given on both occasions. Investigators did not know the trial group allocation while performing experiments and assessing outcomes. General conclusions and limits of the study: According to the authors, total T cell responses may have been underestimated by the TCR breadth and depth analyses. After vaccination, substantial breadth of spike-specific CD8+ and CD4+ T cell responses was reported. The study lacked the statistical power to compare responses across vaccine doses or regimens. Vaccine and placebo recipients had comparable non-spike TCR breadth, which fits with the vaccine containing only spike. Higher spike-specific TCR breadth was observed in Ad26.COV2.S recipients than in placebo recipients (P = 0.0014).

This chain joins TRBV4-3 to TRBJ2-2, with the D call tentatively TRBD1 or TRBD2, each fitting 6 bases. This clonotype was sampled from a person aged 18-60 years who received the Ad26.COV2.S COVID-19 vaccine or a placebo. The input for sequencing was peripheral blood, taken in a trial of Ad26.COV2.S vaccine versus placebo. The CDR3 has the sequence CASSQDRGLGDNTGELFF. The base sequence is TGCGCCAGCAGCCAAGATCGGGGGCTAGGGGATAACACCGGGGAGCTGTTTTTT.